Listed here are 14 T cell receptor beta chains from one sample, sequenced in a study of blood T cell repertoires in COVID-19. Using immunoSEQ multiplex PCR, the repertoire was profiled, and TCRdb retains in-frame clones only, with some absent. The table includes hundreds of thousands of clones, 83% detected once. Material for sequencing was peripheral blood. The receptors were gathered from a woman aged 30 to 39 with COVID-19, enrolled during active disease.

This chain links TRBV7-8 with TRBJ2-1; a weak D match, TRBD2 (6 bases). Germline assignment: CDR1 SGHVS and CDR2 FQNEAQ. The V end was cut by 3 bases, the J end by 7 bases, with 13 bases between. This CDR3 contains 14 residues. For the CDR3, the DNA is TGTGCCAGCAGCTTGACTAGATCTCTAAATGAGCAGTTCTTC. Its translation is CASSLTRSLNEQFF. The full variable domain, its missing parts supplied by reference TRBV7-8 and TRBJ2-1, is GAGVSQSPRYKVAKRGQDVALRCDPISGHVSLFWYQQALGQGPEFLTYFQNEAQLDKSGLPSDRFFAERPEGSVSTLKIQRTQQEDSAVYLCASSLTRSLNEQFFGPGTRLTVL.

CDR3 amino acids: CAIRQGALNSPLHF. As DNA, the CDR3 is TGTGCCATCAGACAGGGGGCATTGAATTCACCCCTCCACTTT. The chain recombines TRBV10-3 with TRBJ1-6, with 9 positions matching TRBD1. Trimming removed 6 bases from V and 7 bases from J; junction bases left unmatched: 4. The CDR3 has 14 residues. Germline lookup yields CDR1 ENHRY and CDR2 SYGVKD.

This sequence joins TRBV19 and TRBJ2-3, with TRBD2 as a possible D gene (7 bases). Trimming stripped 8 bases from V and 4 bases from J, with 19 bases between. CDR3 length: 15 amino acids. Germline values: CDR1 LNHDA, CDR2 SQIVND (reference sequence). The CDR3 nucleotides read TGTGCCAGTTCCCCGGAGGAGGGGGGGCCAGATACGCAGTATTTT. Protein: CASSPEEGGPDTQYF.

This clone occurred once. V usage is TRBV5-4 and J usage is TRBJ2-7; 10 bases are a match to TRBD2. CDR3 length: 15 residues. After removal of 3 bases from V and 5 bases from J, the junction contained 8 bases not matched to a gene. Germline lookup yields CDR1 SGHNT and CDR2 YYREEE (reference sequence). CDR3 loop: CASSSLAGDVDEQYF. CDR3 in DNA: TGTGCCAGCAGCTCCCTAGCGGGAGATGTCGACGAGCAGTACTTC.

This clone was seen a few times. This sequence joins TRBV18 and TRBJ1-1, with 7 nucleotides matching TRBD1. Germline-derived CDR1 and CDR2 are KGHSH and LQKENI. V trimming: 2 bases; J trimming: 4 bases; junction bases outside the gene matches: 7. The CDR3 sequence is 15 residues long. The CDR3 DNA is TGTGCCAGCTCACCAAGGGCAGGGGGTATCACTGAAGCTTTCTTT. It is translated as CASSPRAGGITEAFF.

The V gene is TRBV7-6, the J gene TRBJ2-1; a weak D match, TRBD2 (5 bases). The CDR3 covers 16 residues. The V end was cut by 1 base, the J end by 2 bases, with 12 bases between. Per germline, CDR1 SGHVS and CDR2 FNYEAQ. The CDR3 sequence: CASSLDGMRPYNEQFF. The CDR3 nucleotides read TGTGCCAGCAGCTTAGACGGGATGAGGCCCTACAATGAGCAGTTCTTC.

This clone showed up just a few times. The chain is built from TRBV9 and TRBJ2-5, with a weak D call TRBD1 (6 bases). The germline V gene has CDR1 SGDLS and CDR2 YYNGEE. The CDR3 is 14 residues long. Trimming cost V 0 bases and J 2 bases, with 8 bases left between them. The CDR3 bases are TGTGCCAGCAGCGTAGGGGGGCAGCAAGAGACCCAGTACTTC. Its protein product is CASSVGGQQETQYF.

This clone was counted a single time. The V call is TRBV12-5, the J call TRBJ1-3, with D possibly TRBD1 on 6 matching bases. This CDR3 comprises 15 residues. V lost 6 bases and J 1 base, leaving 13 bases between the germline ends. Germline V gene data show CDR1 as LGHNT and CDR2 as FRNRAP. The CDR3 region is CASGPSGQSGNTIYF. CDR3 in DNA: TGTGCTAGTGGGCCTTCAGGACAGTCTGGAAACACCATATATTTT.

This chain uses TRBV2 with TRBJ2-2; TRBD1 is a possible D gene (6 bases). The ends were cut back, 3 bases at V and 5 bases at J, with 7 bases in the middle. This CDR3 is built from 13 residues. From germline, CDR1 is SNHLY and CDR2 FYNNEI. As DNA, the CDR3 is TGTGCCAGCAGTGATAGGGGGACCGGGGAGCTGTTTTTT. Encoded protein: CASSDRGTGELFF.

The CDR3 DNA sequence: TGTGCCTGGAGTCCGCCGGGACTAGCTATCGAGACCCAGTACTTC. It translates to CAWSPPGLAIETQYF. The chain links TRBV30 to TRBJ2-5; 9 nucleotides align to TRBD2. Trimming took 2 bases from V and 5 from J; bases not matched to a gene: 9. Germline CDR1 reads GTSNPN; CDR2 reads SVGIG (reference sequence). The length of the CDR3 is 15 residues.

V and J are TRBV7-9 and TRBJ2-1, with 7 bases identical to TRBD1. The CDR3 sequence is 15 residues long. The V gene end was trimmed by 7 bases and the J gene end by 15 bases; junction bases not matched to a gene: 21. The germline V gene has CDR1 SEHNR and CDR2 FQNEAQ (reference sequence). This chain's CDR3 is CASIQDGTVGSSWFF. CDR3 coding DNA: TGTGCCAGCATTCAGGACGGGACAGTAGGAAGTTCCTGGTTCTTC.

The chain couples TRBV19 to TRBJ2-3; 9 bases map to TRBD1. The trim removed 3 bases at V and 2 bases at J, leaving 9 bases unmatched. CDR3 length equals 17 residues. Germline CDR1 reads LNHDA; CDR2 reads SQIVND (reference sequence). CDR3 nucleotide sequence: TGTGCCAGTAGTATGGGACAGGGACGGAGACACACAGATACGCAGTATTTT. This sequence encodes CASSMGQGRRHTDTQYF.

The chain recombines TRBV20-1 with TRBJ2-1; D is perhaps TRBD2 (5 bases). Trimming pared 4 bases from V and 5 bases from J, leaving 6 bases between. Germline values: CDR1 DFQATT, CDR2 SNEGSKA (reference sequence). The length of the CDR3 is 11 residues. The CDR3 region has the DNA TGCAGTGCTATAGCGAACAATGAGCAGTTCTTC. Translation: CSAIANNEQFF.

The V call is TRBV5-6, the J call TRBJ2-2; 12 bases agree with TRBD2. Germline-derived CDR1 and CDR2 are SGHDT and YYEEEE. This CDR3 region has 15 residues. V trimming: 7 bases; J trimming: 9 bases; junction bases outside the gene matches: 10. This CDR3 reads CASSRRLAGARELFF. CDR3 nucleotide sequence: TGTGCCAGCTCACGGCGACTAGCGGGGGCCCGGGAGCTGTTTTTT.